The text below deals with one T cell receptor beta chain. This clone was seen just once. It has no known antigen specificity. Base qualities are missing; no much larger clone stands one base away. The immunoSEQ assay amplified TCRB CDR3 regions from roughly 2 micrograms of genomic DNA, or from all available DNA when less than that amount was available. The multiplex PCR employed 60 forward primers targeting TCR V beta segments and 13 reverse primers targeting J beta segments. Synthetic control templates were spiked into each sample at limiting dilution to estimate reads per starting template. Sequencing produced 87 bp reads on the Illumina HiSeq System. Processing in the source paper ran as follows. PCR and sequencing errors were removed by a nearest neighbor algorithm that merged closely related sequences. TCR overlap was measured as the percentage of unique tumor TCR beta sequences also present in the same patient's peripheral blood. TCRdb mirrors the immuneACCESS table, restricted to in-frame sequences. Some clones are absent from its copies; in checked studies, under half trace to an unresolved V gene, and the reason for the others is unknown. The DNA gave D and trimming, while V, J and clone size come from that table. The sample has about 90,000 clones on record, roughly 84% of them singletons. The ten top clones hold 2.5% to 3% of the sample.

The germline V gene encodes CDR1 MGHRA and CDR2 YSYEKL. From its cysteine to its phenylalanine, the CDR3 spans 13 amino acids. Left in the record is the CDR3 DNA by itself, 39 bases read in frame from the first base. Deletion took 4 bases off V and 5 bases off J, with a span of 11 bases between the germline ends. These data belong to a study of glioma-infiltrating T cells after dendritic cell vaccination (dated by TCRdb to 2016 to 2017). About the study as a whole: The cohort included roughly 15 glioblastoma patients drawn from Phase I and II dendritic cell vaccination trials, of whom 9 were newly diagnosed and 6 had recurrent disease. Survival after dendritic cell vaccination was correlated with TCR sequencing metrics, such as TIL content and the overlap between tumor and blood repertoires. Each patient got three intradermal injections of the dendritic cell vaccine, spaced at biweekly intervals, in the arm below the axilla. Between 2003 and 2012, the patients were given dendritic cell vaccination pulsed with autologous tumor lysate. Tumor-infiltrating lymphocyte content was quantified and tumor and blood repertoires were compared in dendritic cell-vaccinated glioblastoma patients by deep sequencing of TCR beta CDR3 regions. To make the vaccine, monocyte-derived dendritic cells were cultured for less than nine days with IL-4 and GM-CSF and then pulsed overnight with autologous tumor lysate.

To be selected, patients needed enough residual fresh-frozen tumor tissue and more than two years of available survival data. Although molecular status otherwise differed among the glioblastoma patients, no patient had an isocitrate dehydrogenase mutation. PBMC were collected before vaccination, two weeks after the third vaccination, and at tumor progression when it occurred. Genomic DNA was extracted with the Qiagen DNeasy Blood extraction Kit. What the study reported, not specific to this receptor: The cohort was small and heterogeneous, few patients had complete blood and tumor sets, and even fewer had initial-recurrent tumor pairs. After dendritic cell vaccination, a higher estimated pretreatment TIL content predicted longer time to progression and overall survival. No direct relationship between TCR clonality and survival was found, suggesting that a diverse polyclonal response may matter. The TCR overlap response model with three groups was called speculative and said to need prospective validation.

Sample: blood, taken before dendritic cell vaccination. The chain is assembled from TRBV4-1 and TRBJ2-5, with a weak D call of TRBD2 (5 bases match). The sequence derives from a human donor with glioblastoma. The CDR3 region has the sequence CASSRGIRETQYF. DNA sequence: TGCGCCAGCAGCCGAGGGATTCGGGAGACCCAGTACTTC.